A single T cell receptor (beta chain) is shown here with its context. Antigen unknown. The naive CD8 fraction comprised CD45RO-negative cells positively selected for CCR7 and excluded terminally differentiated effector memory CD45RA+ cells. Profiling relied on immunoSEQ multiplex PCR, and the TCRdb table lists in-frame clones only, not all of them. Here the sample spans some 800,000 clones, around 93% being singletons. This CDR3 is 15 amino acids long. Deletions cut 1 base from V and 0 bases from J, with 9 bases between. Per germline, CDR1 SEHNR and CDR2 FQNEAQ (reference sequence). These data come from a study of shared clonotypes between healthy human individuals. Study-wide results and caveats: Blood was the sole source, and tissue repertoires probably differ. Generation probabilities of non-shared clonotypes were lower (relative to those shared by all four donors). The diversity represented, both genetic and in exposure history, was limited by few donors. Sequencing of the sorted subsets was shown by rarefaction to be incomplete despite large depth.

The clonotype comes from a man aged 25 to 40 in good health. This sequence joins TRBV7-9 and TRBJ2-5; either TRBD1 or TRBD2 may fit D (5 bases each). The sequencing input was naive CD8+ T cells sorted from blood. CDR3 protein: CASSLVMGHQETQYF. Here the CDR3 DNA reads TGTGCCAGCAGCTTAGTGATGGGACACCAAGAGACCCAGTACTTC.